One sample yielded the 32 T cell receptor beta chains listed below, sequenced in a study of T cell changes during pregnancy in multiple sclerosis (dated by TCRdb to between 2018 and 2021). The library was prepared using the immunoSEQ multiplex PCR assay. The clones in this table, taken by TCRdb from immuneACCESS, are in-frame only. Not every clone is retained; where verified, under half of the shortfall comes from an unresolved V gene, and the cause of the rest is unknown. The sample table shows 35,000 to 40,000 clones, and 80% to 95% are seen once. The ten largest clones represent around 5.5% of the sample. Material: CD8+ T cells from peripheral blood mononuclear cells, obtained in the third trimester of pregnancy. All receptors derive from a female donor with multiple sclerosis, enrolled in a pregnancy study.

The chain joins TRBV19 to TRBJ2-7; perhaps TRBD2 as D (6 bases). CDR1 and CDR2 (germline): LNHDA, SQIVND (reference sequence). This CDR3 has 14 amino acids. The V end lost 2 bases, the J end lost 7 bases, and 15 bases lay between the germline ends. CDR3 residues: CASSILGAAGEQYF. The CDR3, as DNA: TGTGCCAGTAGTATACTTGGGGCCGCGGGGGAGCAGTACTTC.

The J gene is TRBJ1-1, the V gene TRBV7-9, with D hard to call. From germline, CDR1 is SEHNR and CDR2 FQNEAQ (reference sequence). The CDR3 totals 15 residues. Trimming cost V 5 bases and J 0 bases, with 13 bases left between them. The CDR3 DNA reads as TGTGCCAGCAGCCGAAAGGGAGGCATGAACACTGAAGCTTTCTTT. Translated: CASSRKGGMNTEAFF.

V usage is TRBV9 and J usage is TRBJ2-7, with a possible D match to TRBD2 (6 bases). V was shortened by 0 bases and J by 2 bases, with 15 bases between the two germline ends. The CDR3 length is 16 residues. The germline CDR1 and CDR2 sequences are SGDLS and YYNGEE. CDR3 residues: CASSVVRGMPPYEQYF. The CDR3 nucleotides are TGTGCCAGCAGCGTAGTTCGCGGGATGCCCCCCTACGAGCAGTACTTC.

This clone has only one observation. CDR3 coding DNA: TGTGCCAGTAGTACACTAGCGGACTCCTACAATGAGCAGTTCTTC. This codes for CASSTLADSYNEQFF. V is TRBV19 and J is TRBJ2-1, with 8 bases lining up with TRBD2. The V gene end was trimmed by 4 bases and the J gene end by 0 bases; junction bases not matched to a gene: 2. The CDR3 is 15 amino acids. Germline lookup yields CDR1 LNHDA and CDR2 SQIVND (reference sequence). Looking up the rest from reference TRBV19 and TRBJ2-1 gives the full variable domain: DGGITQSPKYLFRKEGQNVTLSCEQNLNHDAMYWYRQDPGQGLRLIYYSQIVNDFQKGDIAEGYSVSREKKESFPLTVTSAQKNPTAFYLCASSTLADSYNEQFFGPGTRLTVL.

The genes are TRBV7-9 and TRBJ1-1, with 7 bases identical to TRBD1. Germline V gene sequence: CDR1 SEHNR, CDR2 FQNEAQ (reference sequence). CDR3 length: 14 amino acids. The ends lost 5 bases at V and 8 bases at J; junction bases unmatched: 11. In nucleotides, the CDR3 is TGTGCCAGCAGCGCCTACCCGGGGACAGTCGAAGCTTTCTTT. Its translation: CASSAYPGTVEAFF.

The DNA of the CDR3 is TGTGCCAGCAGCTTGTCACCGGCGGGGGTAAACGAGCAGTACTTC. Its protein product is CASSLSPAGVNEQYF. This chain joins TRBV5-6 and TRBJ2-7, with 7 bases identical to TRBD2. Germline trimming cut 1 base from V and 5 bases from J; bases unmatched to any gene: 9. The CDR3 has 15 residues. Looked up from germline, CDR1 is SGHDT and CDR2 is YYEEEE.

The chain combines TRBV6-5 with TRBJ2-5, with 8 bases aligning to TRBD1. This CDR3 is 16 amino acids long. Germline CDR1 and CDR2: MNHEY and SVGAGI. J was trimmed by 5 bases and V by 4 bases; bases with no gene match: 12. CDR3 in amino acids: CASSSPRAGGRETQYF. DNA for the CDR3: TGTGCCAGCAGTTCCCCAAGGGCAGGGGGCCGGGAGACCCAGTACTTC.

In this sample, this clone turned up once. CDR3 region: CASSPIAGDNSYNEQFF. CDR3 coding DNA: TGTGCCAGCAGCCCCATAGCGGGAGATAACTCCTACAATGAGCAGTTCTTC. J is TRBJ2-1 and V is TRBV4-2; 9 bases fit TRBD2. The CDR3 has 17 amino acids. Trimming at V came to 4 bases and at J to 0 bases, leaving 7 bases not matched to a gene. Germline lookup yields CDR1 LGHNA and CDR2 YNFKEQ.

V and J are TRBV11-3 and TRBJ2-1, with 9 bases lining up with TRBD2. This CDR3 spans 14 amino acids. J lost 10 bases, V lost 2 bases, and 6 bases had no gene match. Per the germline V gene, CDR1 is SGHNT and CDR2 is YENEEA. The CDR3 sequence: CASSLPGLAWEQFF. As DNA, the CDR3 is TGTGCCAGCAGCTTACCGGGACTAGCATGGGAGCAGTTCTTC.

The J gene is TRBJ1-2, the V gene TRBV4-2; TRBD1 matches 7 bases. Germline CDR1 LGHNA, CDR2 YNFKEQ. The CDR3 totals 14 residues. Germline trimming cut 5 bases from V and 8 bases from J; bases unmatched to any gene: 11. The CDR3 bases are TGTGCCAGCAGCGAAACCCGACAGGGCCGCGGCTACACCTTC. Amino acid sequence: CASSETRQGRGYTF.

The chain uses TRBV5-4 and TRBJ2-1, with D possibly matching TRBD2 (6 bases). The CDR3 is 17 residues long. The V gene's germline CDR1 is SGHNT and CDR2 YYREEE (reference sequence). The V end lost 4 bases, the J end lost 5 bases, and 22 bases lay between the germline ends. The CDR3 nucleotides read TGTGCCAGCAGCCCGCCGATTGGAATCGGAGGGGACAATGAGCAGTTCTTC. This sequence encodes CASSPPIGIGGDNEQFF. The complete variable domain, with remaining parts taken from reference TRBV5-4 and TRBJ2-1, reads ETGVTQSPTHLIKTRGQQVTLRCSSQSGHNTVSWYQQALGQGPQFIFQYYREEENGRGNFPPRFSGLQFPNYSSELNVNALELDDSALYLCASSPPIGIGGDNEQFFGPGTRLTVL.

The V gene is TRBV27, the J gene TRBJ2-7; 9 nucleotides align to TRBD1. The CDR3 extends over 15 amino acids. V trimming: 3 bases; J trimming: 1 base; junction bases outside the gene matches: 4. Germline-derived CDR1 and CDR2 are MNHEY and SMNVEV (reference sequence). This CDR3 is CASSFWTGDSYEQYF. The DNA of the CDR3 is TGTGCCAGCAGTTTTTGGACAGGGGATTCCTACGAGCAGTACTTC.

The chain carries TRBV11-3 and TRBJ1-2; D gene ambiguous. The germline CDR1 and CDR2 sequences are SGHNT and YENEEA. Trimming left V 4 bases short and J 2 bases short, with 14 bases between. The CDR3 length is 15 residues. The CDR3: CASSSGSWLNYGYTF. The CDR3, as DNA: TGTGCCAGCAGCTCCGGGTCCTGGTTAAACTATGGCTACACCTTC.

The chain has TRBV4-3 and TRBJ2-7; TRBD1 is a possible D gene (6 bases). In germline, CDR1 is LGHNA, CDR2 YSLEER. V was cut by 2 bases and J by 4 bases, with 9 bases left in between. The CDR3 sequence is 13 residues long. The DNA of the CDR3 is TGCGCCAGCAGCCAAACAGGGACATACGAGCAGTACTTC. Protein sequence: CASSQTGTYEQYF.

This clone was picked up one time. The CDR3 reads CASSKPRLAEYNEQFF. CDR3 bases: TGTGCCAGCAGCAAACCCCGCCTAGCGGAGTACAATGAGCAGTTCTTC. This chain links TRBV21-1 with TRBJ2-1; the table's D call of TRBD2 was not tested on the DNA. TRBV21-1 is an annotated pseudogene. The CDR3 has 16 residues.

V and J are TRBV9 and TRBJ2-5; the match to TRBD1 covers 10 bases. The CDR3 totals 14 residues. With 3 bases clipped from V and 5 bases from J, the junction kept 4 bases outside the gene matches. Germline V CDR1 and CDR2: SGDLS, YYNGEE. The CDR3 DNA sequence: TGTGCCAGCAGCGGCGACAGGGGGCTGGAGACCCAGTACTTC. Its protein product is CASSGDRGLETQYF.

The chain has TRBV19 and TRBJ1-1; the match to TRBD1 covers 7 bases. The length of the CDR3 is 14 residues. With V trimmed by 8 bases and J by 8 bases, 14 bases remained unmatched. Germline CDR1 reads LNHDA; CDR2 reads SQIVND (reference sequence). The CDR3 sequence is CASRKGQPNREAFF. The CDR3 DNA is TGTGCCAGTCGGAAGGGACAGCCCAACAGGGAAGCTTTCTTT. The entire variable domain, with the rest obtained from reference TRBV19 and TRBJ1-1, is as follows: DGGITQSPKYLFRKEGQNVTLSCEQNLNHDAMYWYRQDPGQGLRLIYYSQIVNDFQKGDIAEGYSVSREKKESFPLTVTSAQKNPTAFYLCASRKGQPNREAFFGQGTRLTVV.

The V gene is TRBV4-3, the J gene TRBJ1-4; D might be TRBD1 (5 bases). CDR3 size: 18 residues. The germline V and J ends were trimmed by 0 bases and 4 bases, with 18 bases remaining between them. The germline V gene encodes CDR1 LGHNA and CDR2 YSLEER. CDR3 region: CASSQDLAQGAYNEKLFF. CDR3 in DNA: TGCGCCAGCAGCCAAGATCTGGCTCAAGGGGCATATAATGAAAAACTGTTTTTT.

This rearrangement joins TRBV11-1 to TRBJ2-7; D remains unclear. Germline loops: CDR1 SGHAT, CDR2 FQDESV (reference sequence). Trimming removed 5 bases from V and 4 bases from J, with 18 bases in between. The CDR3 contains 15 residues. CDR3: CASSRSNLPPYEQYF. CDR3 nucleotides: TGTGCCAGCAGCCGGAGTAACCTCCCCCCTTACGAGCAGTACTTC. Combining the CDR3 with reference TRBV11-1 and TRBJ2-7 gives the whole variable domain EAEVAQSPRYKITEKSQAVAFWCDPISGHATLYWYRQILGQGPELLVQFQDESVVDDSQLPKDRFSAERLKGVDSTLKIQPAELGDSAMYLCASSRSNLPPYEQYFGPGTRLTVT.

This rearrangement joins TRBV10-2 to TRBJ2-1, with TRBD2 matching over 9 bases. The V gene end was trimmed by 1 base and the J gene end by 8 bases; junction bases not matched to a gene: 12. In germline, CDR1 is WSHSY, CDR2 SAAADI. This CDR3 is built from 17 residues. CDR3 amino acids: CASSEWVAGVTGDEQFF. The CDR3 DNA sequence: TGCGCCAGCAGTGAGTGGGTAGCGGGAGTCACTGGCGATGAGCAGTTCTTC.

The CDR3 DNA reads as TGTGCCAGTAGTAGGATGACAGGGGGGCCCGGGACGGCTTTCTTT. Protein sequence: CASSRMTGGPGTAFF. The V and J genes are TRBV19 and TRBJ1-1, with 9 nucleotides matching TRBD1. Looked up from germline, CDR1 is LNHDA and CDR2 is SQIVND (reference sequence). The CDR3 is 15 amino acids. V trimming: 4 bases; J trimming: 11 bases; junction bases outside the gene matches: 14.

The CDR3 bases are TGTGCTAGTGGCCCCCCTAGCGGGGACAATGAGCAGTTCTTC. Encoded protein: CASGPPSGDNEQFF. This chain joins TRBV12-5 and TRBJ2-1, with 9 bases identical to TRBD2. V was pared by 6 bases and J by 5 bases, with 5 bases of the junction left unmatched. The CDR3 has 14 amino acids. CDR1 LGHNT and CDR2 FRNRAP come from the germline V gene.

DNA for the CDR3: TGTGCCAGCAGCTCCACTAGCGAGCAGTACTTC. Protein: CASSSTSEQYF. The chain has TRBV11-2 and TRBJ2-7; D possibly corresponds to TRBD2 (5 bases). V lost 4 bases, J lost 6 bases, and 7 bases lay in between. Germline lookup yields CDR1 SGHAT and CDR2 FQNNGV. This CDR3 is built from 11 residues.

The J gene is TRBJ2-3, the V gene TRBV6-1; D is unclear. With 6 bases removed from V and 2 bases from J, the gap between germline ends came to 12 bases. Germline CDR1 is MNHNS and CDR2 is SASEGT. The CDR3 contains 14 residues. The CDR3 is CASRGERFTDTQYF. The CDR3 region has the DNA TGTGCCAGCAGAGGAGAGCGTTTCACAGATACGCAGTATTTT.

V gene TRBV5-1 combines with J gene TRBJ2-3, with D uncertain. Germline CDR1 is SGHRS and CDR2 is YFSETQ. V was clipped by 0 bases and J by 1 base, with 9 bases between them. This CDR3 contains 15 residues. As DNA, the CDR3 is TGCGCCAGCAGCTTGGCTCTTAGAGGCACAGATACGCAGTATTTT. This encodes CASSLALRGTDTQYF.

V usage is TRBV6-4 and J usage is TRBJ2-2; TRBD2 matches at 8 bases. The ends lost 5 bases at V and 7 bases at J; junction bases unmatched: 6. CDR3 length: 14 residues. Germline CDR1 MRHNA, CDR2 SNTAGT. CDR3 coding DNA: TGTGCCAGCAGTTTGAGCGGGAGAGGCGGGGAGCTGTTTTTT. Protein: CASSLSGRGGELFF.

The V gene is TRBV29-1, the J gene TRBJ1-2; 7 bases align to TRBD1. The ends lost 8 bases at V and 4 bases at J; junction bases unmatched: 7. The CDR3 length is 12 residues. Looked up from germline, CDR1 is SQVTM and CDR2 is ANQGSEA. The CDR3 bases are TGCAGCTCAAGGACAGGAGGCTATGGCTACACCTTC. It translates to CSSRTGGYGYTF.

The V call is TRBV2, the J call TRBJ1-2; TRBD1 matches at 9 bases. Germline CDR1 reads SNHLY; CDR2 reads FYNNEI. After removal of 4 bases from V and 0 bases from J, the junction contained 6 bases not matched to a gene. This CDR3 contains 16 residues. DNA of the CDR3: TGTGCCAGCAGTGTTAACAGGGGGCCATCTAACTATGGCTACACCTTC. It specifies CASSVNRGPSNYGYTF.

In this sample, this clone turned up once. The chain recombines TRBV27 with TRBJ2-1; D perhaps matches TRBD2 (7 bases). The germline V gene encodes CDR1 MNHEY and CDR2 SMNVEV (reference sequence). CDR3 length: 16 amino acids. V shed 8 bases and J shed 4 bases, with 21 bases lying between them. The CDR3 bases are TGTGCCAGCGGTGTAGCTAGCGGAGGGGGATACAATGAGCAGTTCTTC. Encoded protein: CASGVASGGGYNEQFF.

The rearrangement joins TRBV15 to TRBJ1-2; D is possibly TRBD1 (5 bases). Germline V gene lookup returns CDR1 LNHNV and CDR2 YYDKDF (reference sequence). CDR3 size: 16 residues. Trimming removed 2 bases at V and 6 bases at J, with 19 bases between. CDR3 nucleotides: TGTGCCACCAGCAGACACCCTGTCCCTAGGGGTGATGGCTACACCTTC. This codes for CATSRHPVPRGDGYTF.

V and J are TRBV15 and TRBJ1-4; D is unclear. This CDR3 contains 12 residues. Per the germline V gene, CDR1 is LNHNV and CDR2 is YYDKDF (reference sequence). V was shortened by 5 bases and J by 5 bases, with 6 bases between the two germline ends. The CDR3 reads CATSSFNEKLFF. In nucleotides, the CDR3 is TGTGCCACCAGCTCTTTCAATGAAAAACTGTTTTTT.

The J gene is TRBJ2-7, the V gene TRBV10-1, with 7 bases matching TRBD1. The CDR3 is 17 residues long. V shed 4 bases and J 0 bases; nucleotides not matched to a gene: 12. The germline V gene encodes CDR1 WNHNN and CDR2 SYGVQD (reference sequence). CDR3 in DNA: TGCGCCAGCAGTGCTGGTGCGGGCAGGGGGAACTCCTACGAGCAGTACTTC. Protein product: CASSAGAGRGNSYEQYF.